This record concerns one T cell receptor (beta chain) sequence. The data stem from a study of preoperative IRX-2 immunotherapy in early breast cancer. Generated by immunoSEQ multiplex PCR, the TCRdb table keeps only in-frame clones and is missing some. This repertoire shows about 7,700 clones, 75% to 85% found once; its top ten account for 16%. Treatment given: preoperative locoregional IRX-2 cytokine immunotherapy. Patients received preoperative, locoregional IRX-2 cytokine immunotherapy in a phase Ib study. Trimming stripped 11 bases from V and 4 bases from J, with 14 bases between. Per germline, CDR1 MDHEN and CDR2 SYDVKM. The CDR3 is made up of 12 amino acids.

The chain recombines TRBV28 with TRBJ1-2; tentatively, D is TRBD1 (6 bases). This clonotype was obtained from a human donor with breast cancer. The material sequenced was tumor tissue, taken after IRX-2 immunotherapy. CDR3 DNA: TGTGCCGCGCAGGGGTCTGCCTATGGCTACACCTTC. This gives the protein CAAQGSAYGYTF.